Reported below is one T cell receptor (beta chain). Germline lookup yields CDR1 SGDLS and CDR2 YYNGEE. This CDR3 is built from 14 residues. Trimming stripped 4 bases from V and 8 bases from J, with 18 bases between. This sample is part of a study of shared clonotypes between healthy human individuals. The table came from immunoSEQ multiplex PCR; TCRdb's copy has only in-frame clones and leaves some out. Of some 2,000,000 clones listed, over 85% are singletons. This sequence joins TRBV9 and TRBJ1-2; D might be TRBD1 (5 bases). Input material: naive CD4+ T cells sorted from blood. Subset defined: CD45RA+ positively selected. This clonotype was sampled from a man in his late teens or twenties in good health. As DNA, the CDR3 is TGTGCCAGCAGCATCCTGGGGGGAGGAGGCGGCTACACCTTC. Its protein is CASSILGGGGGYTF.